Shown below are 20 T cell receptor beta chains from a single sample sequenced in a study of blood T cell repertoires in COVID-19. The table came from immunoSEQ multiplex PCR; TCRdb's copy has only in-frame clones and leaves some out. The sample has some 140,000 clones, 80% to 85% seen once; the top ten hold 4.5% to 5.5%. The sequencing input was PBMCs or T cells enriched from blood (not recorded which). Receptors originate from a man aged 35-49 years with acute COVID-19.

V is TRBV2 and J is TRBJ2-5; TRBD2 aligns across 8 bases. The CDR3 sequence is 14 residues long. The germline CDR1 and CDR2 sequences are SNHLY and FYNNEI. Unmatched junction bases numbered 3, after V lost 4 bases and J lost 2 bases. CDR3: CASSVAGLQETQYF. The CDR3 DNA is TGTGCCAGCAGTGTAGCGGGACTTCAAGAGACCCAGTACTTC.

In regard to this clone: Germline and junction disagree at one end, which may indicate a read error. J is TRBJ1-2 and V is TRBV2; tentatively, D is TRBD1 (6 bases). The CDR3 contains 15 residues. Germline CDR1 is SNHLY and CDR2 is FYNNEI. CDR3 amino acids: CASSEADRINSGYTF. CDR3 nucleotide sequence: TGTGCCAGCAGTGAGGCCGACAGGATTAACTCTGGCTACACCTTC.

This clone was seen only once. The chain carries TRBV9 and TRBJ1-3; D unclear. The V end lost 3 bases, the J end lost 2 bases, and 18 bases lay between the germline ends. The CDR3 length is 17 residues. Germline assignment: CDR1 SGDLS and CDR2 YYNGEE. In nucleotides, the CDR3 is TGTGCCAGCAGCGAGATGCCGGGGTCTCTCCCTGGAAACACCATATATTTT. Protein: CASSEMPGSLPGNTIYF. Drawing the rest from reference TRBV9 and TRBJ1-3, the complete variable domain is DSGVTQTPKHLITATGQRVTLRCSPRSGDLSVYWYQQSLDQGLQFLIQYYNGEERAKGNILERFSAQQFPDLHSELNLSSLELGDSALYFCASSEMPGSLPGNTIYFGEGSWLTVV.

This chain uses TRBV4-3 with TRBJ1-3; the match to TRBD1 covers 10 bases. This CDR3 is 15 amino acids long. The germline V gene encodes CDR1 LGHNA and CDR2 YSLEER. V shed 3 bases and J 6 bases; nucleotides not matched to a gene: 5. The CDR3 sequence is CASSHSGTGANTIYF. The DNA for the CDR3 is TGCGCCAGCAGCCATTCCGGGACAGGGGCAAACACCATATATTTT.

J is TRBJ1-5 and V is TRBV5-1, with 9 bases lining up with TRBD1. V dropped 0 bases and J dropped 1; count of bases not matched to a gene: 5. The CDR3 runs 17 residues. CDR1 is SGHRS, CDR2 YFSETQ, per germline. Here the CDR3 reads CASSLGDRAGSNQPQHF. The CDR3 DNA reads as TGCGCCAGCAGCTTGGGGGACAGGGCGGGAAGCAATCAGCCCCAGCATTTT.

This chain joins TRBV5-1 and TRBJ2-1, with a possible D match to TRBD2 (5 bases). CDR3 length equals 14 residues. The V end lost 4 bases, the J end lost 8 bases, and 16 bases lay between the germline ends. Germline-derived CDR1 and CDR2 are SGHRS and YFSETQ. The CDR3 sequence is CASSPGVARDEQFF. CDR3 DNA sequence: TGCGCCAGCAGCCCCGGGGTAGCCCGGGATGAGCAGTTCTTC. Based on the CDR3 plus reference TRBV5-1 and TRBJ2-1, the full variable domain is KAGVTQTPRYLIKTRGQQVTLSCSPISGHRSVSWYQQTPGQGLQFLFEYFSETQRNKGNFPGRFSGRQFSNSRSEMNVSTLELGDSALYLCASSPGVARDEQFFGPGTRLTVL.

The chain carries TRBV12-3 or TRBV12-4 and TRBJ2-7; TRBD1 aligns across 7 bases. Germline trimming cut 7 bases from V and 7 bases from J; bases unmatched to any gene: 10. The CDR3 is made up of 13 amino acids. The CDR3 is CASTNRGSVEQYF. In DNA, the CDR3 is TGTGCCAGCACCAACAGGGGTTCGGTTGAGCAGTACTTC.

This clone came up once. This sequence joins TRBV5-1 and TRBJ2-7, with no clear D. Trimming cost V 0 bases and J 1 base, with 8 bases left between them. The CDR3 totals 14 residues. CDR1 SGHRS and CDR2 YFSETQ come from the germline V gene. This CDR3 reads CASSLDVASYEQYF. The CDR3 nucleotides read TGCGCCAGCAGCTTGGACGTGGCTTCCTACGAGCAGTACTTC.

CDR3 in DNA: TGTGCCACCAGCCGGGGGACAGGGGCTGAAAAACTGTTTTTT. Its protein product is CATSRGTGAEKLFF. V gene TRBV15 combines with J gene TRBJ1-4; 10 positions match TRBD1. The junction had 4 bases not matched to a gene; V was cut back by 5 bases and J by 7 bases. This CDR3 has 14 residues. Per germline, CDR1 LNHNV and CDR2 YYDKDF (reference sequence).

The chain joins TRBV9 to TRBJ2-5; 7 bases match TRBD2. Losses at the gene ends were 0 bases for V and 5 bases for J; bases not matched to a gene: 1. The CDR3 consists of 13 residues. Germline V gene sequence: CDR1 SGDLS, CDR2 YYNGEE. The CDR3 DNA reads TGTGCCAGCAGCGTAGGGGAGGGGGAGACCCAGTACTTC. Protein: CASSVGEGETQYF.

This clone showed up just a few times. This rearrangement joins TRBV11-2 to TRBJ2-7, with D possibly matching TRBD1 (6 bases). V gave up 4 bases and J gave up 2 bases, with 9 bases separating them. Germline CDR1 is SGHAT and CDR2 is FQNNGV. This CDR3 spans 13 amino acids. The DNA of the CDR3 is TGTGCCAGCAGCTACAGGGAAGCCTACGAGCAGTACTTC. It is translated as CASSYREAYEQYF.

The V gene is TRBV7-9, the J gene TRBJ2-2; 8 positions agree with TRBD2. The junction had 12 bases not matched to a gene; V was cut back by 5 bases and J by 7 bases. The length of the CDR3 is 16 residues. CDR1 is SEHNR, CDR2 FQNEAQ, per germline (reference sequence). The DNA for the CDR3 is TGTGCCAGCAGCCGGGGGGGAACAGGGACCCTCGGGGAGCTGTTTTTT. This codes for CASSRGGTGTLGELFF.

This clone was seen a single time. This rearrangement joins TRBV5-6 to TRBJ2-7; the match to TRBD1 covers 7 bases. Trimming took 4 bases from V and 3 from J; bases not matched to a gene: 10. This CDR3 region has 15 residues. CDR1 is SGHDT and CDR2 is YYEEEE in the germline V gene. CDR3 coding DNA: TGTGCCAGCAGCCCGCTCGACAGGGATATCTACGAGCAGTACTTC. Its translation is CASSPLDRDIYEQYF. The full variable domain, its missing parts supplied by reference TRBV5-6 and TRBJ2-7, is DAGVTQSPTHLIKTRGQQVTLRCSPKSGHDTVSWYQQALGQGPQFIFQYYEEEERQRGNFPDRFSGHQFPNYSSELNVNALLLGDSALYLCASSPLDRDIYEQYFGPGTRLTVT.

This chain joins TRBV6-5 and TRBJ1-5, with 8 bases fitting TRBD1. Germline trimming cut 9 bases from V and 5 bases from J; bases unmatched to any gene: 3. This CDR3 contains 12 residues. Germline CDR1 and CDR2: MNHEY and SVGAGI. Here the CDR3 reads CASGQGYQPQHF. For the CDR3, the DNA is TGTGCCAGTGGACAGGGCTATCAGCCCCAGCATTTT.

This clone was seen once. In DNA, the CDR3 is TGTGCCAGCAGTTCCCGTAGCTCCTACAATGAGCAGTTCTTC. It codes for CASSSRSSYNEQFF. J is TRBJ2-1 and V is TRBV27; D call uncertain. Germline V gives CDR1 MNHEY, CDR2 SMNVEV (reference sequence). CDR3 length: 14 residues. Trimming left V 4 bases short and J 0 bases short, with 7 bases between.

The V and J genes are TRBV27 and TRBJ2-2; 8 bases map to TRBD1. The V gene's germline CDR1 is MNHEY and CDR2 SMNVEV (reference sequence). This CDR3 has 15 residues. Unmatched junction bases numbered 6, after V lost 5 bases and J lost 4 bases. CDR3 residues: CASSEDRGTTGELFF. The CDR3 region has the DNA TGTGCCAGCAGTGAAGACAGGGGTACCACCGGGGAGCTGTTTTTT.

This clone was seen just once. The chain employs TRBV28 and TRBJ1-2; D gene uncertain. V lost 3 bases and J 0 bases, leaving 14 bases between the germline ends. The CDR3 runs to 16 residues. Per the germline V gene, CDR1 is MDHEN and CDR2 is SYDVKM. The DNA of the CDR3 is TGTGCCAGCAGTTTGTCCCTGGGCTCTACTAACTATGGCTACACCTTC. It specifies CASSLSLGSTNYGYTF.

The V gene is TRBV5-5, the J gene TRBJ2-3; the D is unclear. The CDR3 is 13 amino acids. Trimming took 2 bases from V and 6 from J, leaving 10 bases between them. The germline V gene has CDR1 SGHKS and CDR2 YYEKEE (reference sequence). The CDR3 DNA reads TGTGCCAGCAGCTTTTACGATCGGGATACGCAGTATTTT. It yields the protein CASSFYDRDTQYF.

This chain connects TRBV9 to TRBJ2-1, with 7 bases fitting TRBD2. This CDR3 has 14 amino acids. Germline CDR1 is SGDLS and CDR2 is YYNGEE. Trimming took 0 bases from V and 10 from J; bases not matched to a gene: 7. The CDR3 coding sequence is TGTGCCAGCAGCGTAGTGGGCGGGAGTGAGGAGCAGTTCTTC. Its translation is CASSVVGGSEEQFF.

This chain links TRBV5-4 with TRBJ2-3; 9 bases are shared with TRBD1. The trim removed 4 bases at V and 3 bases at J, leaving 9 bases unmatched. The CDR3 is 16 amino acids. Per the germline V gene, CDR1 is SGHNT and CDR2 is YYREEE (reference sequence). The CDR3 bases are TGTGCCAGCAGCACCCTCCAGGGGACAGGGACAGATACGCAGTATTTT. As protein: CASSTLQGTGTDTQYF.